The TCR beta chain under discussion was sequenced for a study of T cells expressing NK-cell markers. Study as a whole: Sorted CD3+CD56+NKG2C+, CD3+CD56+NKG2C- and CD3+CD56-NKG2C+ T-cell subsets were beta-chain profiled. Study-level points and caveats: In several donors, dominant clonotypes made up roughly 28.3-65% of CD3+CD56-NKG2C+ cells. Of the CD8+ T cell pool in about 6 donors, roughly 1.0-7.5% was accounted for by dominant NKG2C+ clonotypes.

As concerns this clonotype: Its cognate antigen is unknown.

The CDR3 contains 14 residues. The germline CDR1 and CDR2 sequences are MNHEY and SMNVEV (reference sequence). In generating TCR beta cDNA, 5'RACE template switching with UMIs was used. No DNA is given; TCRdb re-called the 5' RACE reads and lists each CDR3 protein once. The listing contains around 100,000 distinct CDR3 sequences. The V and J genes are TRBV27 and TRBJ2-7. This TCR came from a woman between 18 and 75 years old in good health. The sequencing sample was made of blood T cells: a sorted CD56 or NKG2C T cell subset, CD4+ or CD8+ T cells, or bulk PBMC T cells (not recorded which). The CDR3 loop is CASSFGQVGYEQYF.